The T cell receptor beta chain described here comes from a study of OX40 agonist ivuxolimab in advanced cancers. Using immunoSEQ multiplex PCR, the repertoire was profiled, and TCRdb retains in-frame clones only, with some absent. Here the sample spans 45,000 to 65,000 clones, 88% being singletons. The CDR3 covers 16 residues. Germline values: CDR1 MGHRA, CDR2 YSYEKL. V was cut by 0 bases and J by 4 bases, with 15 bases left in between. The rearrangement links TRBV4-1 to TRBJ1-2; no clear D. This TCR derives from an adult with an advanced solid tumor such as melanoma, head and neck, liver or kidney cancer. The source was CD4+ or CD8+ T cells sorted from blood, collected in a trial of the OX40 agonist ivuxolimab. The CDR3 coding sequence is TGCGCCAGCAGCCAAGACCCGGCGGGCTTCGCCTATGGCTACACCTTC. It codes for CASSQDPAGFAYGYTF.